These 4 T cell receptor beta chains share one sample of origin, sequenced in a study of CD8 T cells in Susac syndrome. Random-hexamer reverse transcription was applied to roughly 0.45 to 1 ug RNA. TCRdb ran MiXCR on the immunoSEQ multiplex PCR reads and lists one entry per CDR3 protein. The table shows some 140,000 distinct CDR3 sequences, with around 95% occurring only once. The material sequenced was CD8+ T cells from PBMCs. All receptors derive from a human donor with Susac syndrome.

Concerning this clonotype itself: The junction differs from germline at one of its ends, possibly a read error. This chain joins TRBV7-7 and TRBJ2-1; TRBD1 or TRBD2 may be the D gene (6 bases each). There are 15 residues in the CDR3. Germline CDR1 SSHAT, CDR2 FNYEAQ (reference sequence). CDR3 nucleotides: TGTGCTAGCAGCTTAGGGGTGGTGGAGGGGGATGAGCAGTTCTTC. Amino acid sequence: CASSLGVVEGDEQFF.

The chain carries TRBV27 and TRBJ2-3, with D hard to call. Germline V CDR1 and CDR2: MNHEY, SMNVEV (reference sequence). V shed 6 bases and J shed 1 base, with 23 bases lying between them. CDR3 length: 18 residues. As DNA, the CDR3 is TGTGCCAGCAGCCAGGCCTTAGAGCCCTGGGGTCGCACAGATACGCAGTATTTT. Translated, it gives CASSQALEPWGRTDTQYF.

The chain joins TRBV11-2 to TRBJ2-3; D call uncertain. The length of the CDR3 is 15 residues. Germline V lookup: CDR1 SGHAT, CDR2 FQNNGV. V gave up 5 bases and J gave up 2 bases, with 14 bases separating them. Here the CDR3 reads CASSTLPIHTDTQYF. In nucleotides, the CDR3 is TGTGCCAGCAGCACCTTACCCATCCACACAGATACGCAGTATTTT.

The rearrangement links TRBV12-3 or TRBV12-4 to TRBJ2-1, with D possibly called TRBD1 or TRBD2 (5 bases each). Trimming shortened V by 11 bases and J by 8 bases, and 16 bases separated the two germline ends. The CDR3 runs to 12 residues. The CDR3 coding sequence is TGTGCCTCCCGAGGGGTCGTGGATGAGCAGTTCTTC. This codes for CASRGVVDEQFF.